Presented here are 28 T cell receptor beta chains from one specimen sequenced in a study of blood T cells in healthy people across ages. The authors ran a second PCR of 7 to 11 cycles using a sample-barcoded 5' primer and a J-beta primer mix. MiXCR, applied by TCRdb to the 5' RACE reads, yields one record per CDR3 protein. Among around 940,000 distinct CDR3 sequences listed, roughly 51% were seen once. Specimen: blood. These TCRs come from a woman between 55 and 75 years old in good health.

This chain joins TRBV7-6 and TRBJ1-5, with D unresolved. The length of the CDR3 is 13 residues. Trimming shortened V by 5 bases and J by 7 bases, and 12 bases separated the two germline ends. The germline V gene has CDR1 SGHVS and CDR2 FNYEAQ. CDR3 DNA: TGTGCCAGCAGCACATTGACGGGGCAGCCCCAGCATTTT. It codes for CASSTLTGQPQHF.

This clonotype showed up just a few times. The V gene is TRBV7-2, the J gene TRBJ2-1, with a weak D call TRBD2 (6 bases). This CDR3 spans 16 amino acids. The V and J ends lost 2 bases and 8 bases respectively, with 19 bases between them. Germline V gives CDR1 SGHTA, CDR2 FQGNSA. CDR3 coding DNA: TGTGCCAGCAGCTTACCCGAGGGACCGTGGGGGGATGAGCAGTTCTTC. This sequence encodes CASSLPEGPWGDEQFF. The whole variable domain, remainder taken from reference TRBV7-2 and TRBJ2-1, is GAGVSQSPSNKVTEKGKDVELRCDPISGHTALYWYRQSLGQGLEFLIYFQGNSAPDKSGLPSDRFSAERTGGSVSTLTIQRTQQEDSAVYLCASSLPEGPWGDEQFFGPGTRLTVL.

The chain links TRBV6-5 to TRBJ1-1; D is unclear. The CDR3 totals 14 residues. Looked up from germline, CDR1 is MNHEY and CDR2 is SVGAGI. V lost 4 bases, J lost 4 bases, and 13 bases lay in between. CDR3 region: CASSLTGHITEAFF. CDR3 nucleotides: TGTGCCAGCAGTTTAACGGGTCACATCACTGAAGCTTTCTTT.

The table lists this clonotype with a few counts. As DNA, the CDR3 is TGTGCCAGCAGCTTAGGACGAGTGATTTACGAGAAGCAGTACTTC. Its translation is CASSLGRVIYEKQYF. The chain carries TRBV7-6 and TRBJ2-4; D call uncertain. Germline CDR1 is SGHVS and CDR2 is FNYEAQ. The length of the CDR3 is 15 residues. Trimming stripped 1 base from V and 13 bases from J, with 20 bases between. Filled out from reference TRBV7-6 and TRBJ2-4, the complete variable domain reads GAGVSQSPRYKVTKRGQDVALRCDPISGHVSLYWYRQALGQGPEFLTYFNYEAQQDKSGLPNDRFSAERPEGSISTLTIQRTEQRDSAMYRCASSLGRVIYEKQYFGAGTRLSVL.

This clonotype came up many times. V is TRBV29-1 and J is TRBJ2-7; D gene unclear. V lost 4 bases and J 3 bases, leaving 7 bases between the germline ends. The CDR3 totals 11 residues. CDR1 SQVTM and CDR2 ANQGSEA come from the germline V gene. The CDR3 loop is CSVGLNYEQYF. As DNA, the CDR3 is TGCAGCGTTGGACTCAACTACGAGCAGTACTTC.

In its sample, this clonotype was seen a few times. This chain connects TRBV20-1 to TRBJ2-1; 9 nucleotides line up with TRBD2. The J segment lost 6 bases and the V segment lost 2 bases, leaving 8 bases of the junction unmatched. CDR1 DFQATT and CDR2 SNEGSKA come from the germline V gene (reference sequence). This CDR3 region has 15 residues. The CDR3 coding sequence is TGCAGTGCTAGACACCCTAGCGGGAACCTCAATGAGCAGTTCTTC. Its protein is CSARHPSGNLNEQFF.

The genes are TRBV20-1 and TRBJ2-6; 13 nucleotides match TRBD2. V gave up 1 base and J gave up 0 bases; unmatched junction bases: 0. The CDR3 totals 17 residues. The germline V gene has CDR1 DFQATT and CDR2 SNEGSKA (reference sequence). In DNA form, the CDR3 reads TGCAGTGCTAGAGGGACTAGCGGGAGCTCTGGGGCCAACGTCCTGACTTTC. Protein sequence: CSARGTSGSSGANVLTF.

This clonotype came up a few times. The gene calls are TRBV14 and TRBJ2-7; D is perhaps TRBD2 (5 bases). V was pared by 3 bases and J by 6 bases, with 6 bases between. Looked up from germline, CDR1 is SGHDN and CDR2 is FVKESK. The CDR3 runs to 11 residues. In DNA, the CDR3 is TGTGCCAGCAGCCACGGGATCGAGCAGTACTTC. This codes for CASSHGIEQYF. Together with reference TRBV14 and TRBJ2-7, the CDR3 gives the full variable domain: EAGVTQFPSHSVIEKGQTVTLRCDPISGHDNLYWYRRVMGKEIKFLLHFVKESKQDESGMPNNRFLAERTGGTYSTLKVQPAELEDSGVYFCASSHGIEQYFGPGTRLTVT.

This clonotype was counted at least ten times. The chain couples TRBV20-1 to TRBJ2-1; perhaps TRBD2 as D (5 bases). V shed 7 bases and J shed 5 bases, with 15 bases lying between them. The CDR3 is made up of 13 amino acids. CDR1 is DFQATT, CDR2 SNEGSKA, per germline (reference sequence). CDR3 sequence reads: CSVLAPYHNEQFF. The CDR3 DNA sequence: TGCAGTGTGCTAGCCCCCTACCACAATGAGCAGTTCTTC.

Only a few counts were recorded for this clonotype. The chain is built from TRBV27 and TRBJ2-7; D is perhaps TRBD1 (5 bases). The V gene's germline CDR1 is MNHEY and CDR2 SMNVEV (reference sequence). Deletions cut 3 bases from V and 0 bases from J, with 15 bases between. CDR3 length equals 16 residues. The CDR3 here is CASSFTWGPSSYEQYF. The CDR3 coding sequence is TGTGCCAGCAGTTTCACCTGGGGCCCCAGCTCCTACGAGCAGTACTTC.

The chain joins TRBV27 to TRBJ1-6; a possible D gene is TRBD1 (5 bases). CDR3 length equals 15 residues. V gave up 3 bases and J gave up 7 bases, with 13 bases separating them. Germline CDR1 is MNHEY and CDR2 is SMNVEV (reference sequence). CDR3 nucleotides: TGTGCCAGCAGTTTTGGTGGGGCCGGGAATTCACCCCTCCACTTT. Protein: CASSFGGAGNSPLHF.

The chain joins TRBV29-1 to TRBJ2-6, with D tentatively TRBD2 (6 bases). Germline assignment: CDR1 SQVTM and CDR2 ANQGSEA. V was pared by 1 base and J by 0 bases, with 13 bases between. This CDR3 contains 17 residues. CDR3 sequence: CSVEVGRGNSGANVLTF. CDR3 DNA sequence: TGCAGCGTTGAAGTTGGACGGGGGAACTCTGGGGCCAACGTCCTGACTTTC.

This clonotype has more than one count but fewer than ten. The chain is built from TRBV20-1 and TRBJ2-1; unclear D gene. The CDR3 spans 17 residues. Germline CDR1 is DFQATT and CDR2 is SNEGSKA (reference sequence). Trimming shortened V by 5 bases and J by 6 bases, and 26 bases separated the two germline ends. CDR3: CSAPISGGSGPRNEQFF. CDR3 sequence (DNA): TGCAGTGCTCCAATATCGGGCGGCTCCGGACCCCGCAATGAGCAGTTCTTC.

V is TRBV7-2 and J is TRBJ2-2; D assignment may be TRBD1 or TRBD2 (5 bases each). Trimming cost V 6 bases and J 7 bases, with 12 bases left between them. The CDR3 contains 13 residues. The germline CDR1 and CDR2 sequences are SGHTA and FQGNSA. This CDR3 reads CASSREGLGELFF. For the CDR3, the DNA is TGTGCCAGCAGTAGAGAGGGGCTCGGGGAGCTGTTTTTT.

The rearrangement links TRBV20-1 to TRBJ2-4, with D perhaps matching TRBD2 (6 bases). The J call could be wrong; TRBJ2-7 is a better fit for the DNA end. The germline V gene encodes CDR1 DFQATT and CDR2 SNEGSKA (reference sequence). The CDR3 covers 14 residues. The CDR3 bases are TGCAGTGCTAGACCTCCAGGCACAGCGGGCGAGCAGTACTTC. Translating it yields CSARPPGTAGEQYF.

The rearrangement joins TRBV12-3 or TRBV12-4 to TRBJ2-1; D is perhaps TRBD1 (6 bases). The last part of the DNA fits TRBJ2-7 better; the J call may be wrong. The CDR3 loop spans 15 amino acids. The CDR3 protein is CASSFGDRSNNEQYF. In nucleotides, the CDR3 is TGTGCCAGCAGTTTTGGAGACAGGAGTAACAATGAGCAGTACTTC.

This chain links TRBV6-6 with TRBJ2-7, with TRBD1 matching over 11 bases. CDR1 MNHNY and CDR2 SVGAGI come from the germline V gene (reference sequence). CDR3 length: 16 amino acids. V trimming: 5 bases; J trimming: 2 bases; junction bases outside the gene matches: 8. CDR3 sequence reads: CASSSPDRGLPYEQYF. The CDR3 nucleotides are TGTGCCAGCAGTAGCCCGGACAGGGGGCTTCCCTACGAGCAGTACTTC.

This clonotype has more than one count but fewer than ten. The CDR3 nucleotides read TGTGCCAGCAGCCAAGCGTCAGCGGGGCTCTACGAGCAGTACTTC. Its translation is CASSQASAGLYEQYF. The V and J genes are TRBV3-1 and TRBJ2-4; 7 bases match TRBD2. Judging by the DNA end, TRBJ2-7 fits better; the J call may be wrong. Germline V gene lookup returns CDR1 LGHDT and CDR2 YNNKEL (reference sequence). The CDR3 consists of 15 residues.

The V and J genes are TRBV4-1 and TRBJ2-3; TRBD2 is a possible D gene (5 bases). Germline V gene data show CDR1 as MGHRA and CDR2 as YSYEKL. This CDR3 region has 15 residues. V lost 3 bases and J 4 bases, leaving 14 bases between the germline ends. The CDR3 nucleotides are TGCGCCAGCAGCCAGGTTAACGGGATAGCAGATACGCAGTATTTT. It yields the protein CASSQVNGIADTQYF.

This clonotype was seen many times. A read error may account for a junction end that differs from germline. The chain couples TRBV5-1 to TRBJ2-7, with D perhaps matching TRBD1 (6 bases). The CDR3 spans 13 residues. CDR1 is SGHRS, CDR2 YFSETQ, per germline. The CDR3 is CASSLGAGYEQYF. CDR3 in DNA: TGTGCCAGCAGCTTGGGGGCGGGCTACGAGCAGTACTTC.

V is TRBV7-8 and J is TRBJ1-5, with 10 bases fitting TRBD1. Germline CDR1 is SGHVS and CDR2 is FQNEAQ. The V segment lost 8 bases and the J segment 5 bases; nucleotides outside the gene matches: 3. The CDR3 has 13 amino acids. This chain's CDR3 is CASRQGADQPQHF. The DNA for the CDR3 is TGTGCCAGCCGACAGGGGGCCGATCAGCCCCAGCATTTT.

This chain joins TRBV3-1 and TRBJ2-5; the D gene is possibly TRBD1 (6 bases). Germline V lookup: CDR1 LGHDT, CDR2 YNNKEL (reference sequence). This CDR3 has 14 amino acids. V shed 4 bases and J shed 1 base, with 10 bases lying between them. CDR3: CASSLRTVQETQYF. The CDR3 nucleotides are TGTGCCAGCAGCCTCCGGACAGTCCAAGAGACCCAGTACTTC.

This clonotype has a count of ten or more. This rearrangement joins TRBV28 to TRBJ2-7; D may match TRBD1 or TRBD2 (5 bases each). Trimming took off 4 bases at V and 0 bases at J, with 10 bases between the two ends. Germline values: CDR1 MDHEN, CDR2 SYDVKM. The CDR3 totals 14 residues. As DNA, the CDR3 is TGTGCCAGCAGTTCTCCCGGGACCTCCTACGAGCAGTACTTC. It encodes CASSSPGTSYEQYF.

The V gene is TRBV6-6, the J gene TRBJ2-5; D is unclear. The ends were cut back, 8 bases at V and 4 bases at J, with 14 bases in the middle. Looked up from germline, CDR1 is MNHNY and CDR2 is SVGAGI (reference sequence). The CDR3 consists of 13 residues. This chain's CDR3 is CASGMAHGETQYF. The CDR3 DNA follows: TGTGCCAGCGGGATGGCCCACGGAGAGACCCAGTACTTC.

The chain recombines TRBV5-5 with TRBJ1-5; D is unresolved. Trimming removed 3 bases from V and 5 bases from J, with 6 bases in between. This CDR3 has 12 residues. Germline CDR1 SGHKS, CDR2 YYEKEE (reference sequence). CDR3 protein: CASSSPDQPQHF. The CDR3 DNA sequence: TGTGCCAGCAGCTCGCCTGATCAGCCCCAGCATTTT.

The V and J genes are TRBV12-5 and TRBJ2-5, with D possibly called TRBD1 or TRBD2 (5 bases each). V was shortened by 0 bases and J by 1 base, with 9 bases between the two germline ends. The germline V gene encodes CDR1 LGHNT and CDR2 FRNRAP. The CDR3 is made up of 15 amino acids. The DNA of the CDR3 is TGTGCTAGTGGTTTGGTATTGGGGACCCAAGAGACCCAGTACTTC. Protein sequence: CASGLVLGTQETQYF.

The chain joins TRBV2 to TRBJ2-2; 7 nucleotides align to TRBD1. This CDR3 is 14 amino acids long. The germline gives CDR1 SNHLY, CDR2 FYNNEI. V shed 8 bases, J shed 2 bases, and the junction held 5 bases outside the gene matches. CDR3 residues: CASGGQYNTGELFF. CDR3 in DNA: TGTGCCAGCGGGGGACAGTATAACACCGGGGAGCTGTTTTTT. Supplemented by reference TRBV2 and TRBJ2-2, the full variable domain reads EPEVTQTPSHQVTQMGQEVILRCVPISNHLYFYWYRQILGQKVEFLVSFYNNEISEKSEIFDDQFSVERPDGSNFTLKIRSTKLEDSAMYFCASGGQYNTGELFFGEGSRLTVL.

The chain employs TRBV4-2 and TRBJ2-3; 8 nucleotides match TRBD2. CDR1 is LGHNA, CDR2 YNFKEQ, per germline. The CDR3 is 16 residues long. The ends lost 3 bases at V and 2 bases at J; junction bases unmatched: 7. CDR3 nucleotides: TGTGCCAGCAGCCAGGGTAGCGGGACCCTCACAGATACGCAGTATTTT. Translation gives CASSQGSGTLTDTQYF.